The 32 T cell receptor beta chains below come from one sample, sequenced in a study of T cell changes during pregnancy in multiple sclerosis. TCRdb keeps only in-frame clones here, not all; method: immunoSEQ multiplex PCR. The sample lists some 100,000 clones, about 94% occurring once. Sequencing used peripheral blood, obtained before pregnancy. The receptor source for this set is a female donor with multiple sclerosis, enrolled in a pregnancy study.

The chain recombines TRBV29-1 with TRBJ1-1; the match to TRBD1 covers 7 bases. Germline values: CDR1 SQVTM, CDR2 ANQGSEA. The CDR3 is 13 residues long. Germline trimming cut 4 bases from V and 1 base from J; bases unmatched to any gene: 3. CDR3 bases: TGCAGCGTTGCTTACAGGGGGAACACTGAAGCTTTCTTT. Translating gives CSVAYRGNTEAFF.

This sequence joins TRBV25-1 and TRBJ2-4, with D perhaps matching TRBD2 (6 bases). Germline V lookup: CDR1 MGHDK, CDR2 SYGVNS. The CDR3 consists of 14 residues. Trimming removed 4 bases at V and 9 bases at J, with 16 bases between. The CDR3 loop reads CASSASGLSSIQYF. The CDR3 nucleotides read TGTGCCAGCAGTGCTTCGGGACTTAGTAGCATTCAGTACTTC.

The chain recombines TRBV9 with TRBJ2-1, with 8 bases matching TRBD2. The trim removed 0 bases at V and 6 bases at J, leaving 5 bases unmatched. Germline CDR1 and CDR2: SGDLS and YYNGEE. The CDR3 extends over 15 amino acids. CDR3: CASSVEDTSGNEQFF. The CDR3 nucleotides are TGTGCCAGCAGCGTAGAGGACACTAGCGGCAATGAGCAGTTCTTC.

The chain carries TRBV21-1 and TRBJ2-1; TRBD2 is taken as the D call from the table, unchecked against the DNA. TRBV21-1 is classified as a pseudogene. There are 16 residues in the CDR3. DNA for the CDR3: TGTGCCAGCAGCAAAGTCGGGAGGGCCCACTACAATGAGCAGTTCTTC. This sequence encodes CASSKVGRAHYNEQFF.

The J gene is TRBJ2-7, the V gene TRBV7-9; 12 positions agree with TRBD2. V shed 5 bases and J 7 bases; nucleotides not matched to a gene: 9. The CDR3 has 15 residues. Germline lookup yields CDR1 SEHNR and CDR2 FQNEAQ (reference sequence). In DNA form, the CDR3 reads TGTGCCAGCAGCGGCTTGACTAGCGGGAGTGGAGAGCAGTACTTC. Translated, it gives CASSGLTSGSGEQYF. Together with reference TRBV7-9 and TRBJ2-7, the CDR3 gives the full variable domain: DTGVSQNPRHKITKRGQNVTFRCDPISEHNRLYWYRQTLGQGPEFLTYFQNEAQLEKSRLLSDRFSAERPKGSFSTLEIQRTEQGDSAMYLCASSGLTSGSGEQYFGPGTRLTVT.

Worth noting for this clone: At one boundary the junction diverges from the germline segment, which might be a read error. This sequence joins TRBV4-1 and TRBJ2-7; 11 bases fit TRBD2. This CDR3 is 18 amino acids long. Germline values: CDR1 MGHRA, CDR2 YSYEKL. Written as DNA, the CDR3 is TGCGCCAACAGCCAAGGTGAACTAGCGGGAGCCCAAACCTACGAGCAGTACTTC. It translates to CANSQGELAGAQTYEQYF.

The chain employs TRBV5-1 and TRBJ2-1; TRBD2 matches at 10 bases. CDR3 length: 16 amino acids. V lost 3 bases, J lost 7 bases, and 10 bases stayed unmatched. Germline V gene data show CDR1 as SGHRS and CDR2 as YFSETQ. CDR3 region: CASSWTSGLPPNEQFF. DNA for the CDR3: TGCGCCAGCAGCTGGACTAGCGGACTTCCCCCTAATGAGCAGTTCTTC.

A single count supports this clone. The chain links TRBV6-1 to TRBJ2-5; 8 nucleotides align to TRBD1. The CDR3 sequence is 14 residues long. J was trimmed by 2 bases and V by 5 bases; bases with no gene match: 4. CDR1 is MNHNS and CDR2 is SASEGT in the germline V gene. CDR3 DNA sequence: TGTGCCAGCAGTAGGACAGGGAGACAAGAGACCCAGTACTTC. Protein product: CASSRTGRQETQYF.

V gene TRBV2 combines with J gene TRBJ2-1; D unresolved. Germline-derived CDR1 and CDR2 are SNHLY and FYNNEI. The germline V and J ends were trimmed by 2 bases and 0 bases, with 8 bases remaining between them. The length of the CDR3 is 15 residues. The CDR3 loop reads CASSELAGSYNEQFF. Written as DNA, the CDR3 is TGTGCCAGCAGTGAATTGGCTGGCTCCTACAATGAGCAGTTCTTC.

This clone was picked up one time. J is TRBJ2-1 and V is TRBV4-1; TRBD1 agrees at 7 bases. This CDR3 contains 17 residues. Trimming removed 0 bases from V and 4 bases from J; junction bases left unmatched: 9. Germline assignment: CDR1 MGHRA and CDR2 YSYEKL. This CDR3 reads CASSQEGLGQQYNEQFF. The CDR3 DNA reads TGCGCCAGCAGCCAAGAGGGCCTGGGACAGCAGTACAATGAGCAGTTCTTC.

The chain's CDR3 is CAWSRGDRSSEKLFF. The DNA for the CDR3 is TGTGCCTGGAGTCGGGGGGACAGGTCCAGTGAAAAACTGTTTTTT. The gene calls are TRBV30 and TRBJ1-4; 8 bases fit TRBD1. Looked up from germline, CDR1 is GTSNPN and CDR2 is SVGIG (reference sequence). The CDR3 is 15 residues long. V lost 2 bases to trimming and J lost 7 bases; unmatched junction nucleotides: 9. Looking up the rest from reference TRBV30 and TRBJ1-4 gives the full variable domain: SQTIHQWPATLVQPVGSPLSLECTVEGTSNPNLYWYRQAAGRGLQLLFYSVGIGQISSEVPQNLSASRPQDRQFILSSKKLLLSDSGFYLCAWSRGDRSSEKLFFGSGTQLSVL.

This clone was seen a handful of times. This chain links TRBV19 with TRBJ1-2, with 8 bases lining up with TRBD1. CDR1 and CDR2 (germline): LNHDA, SQIVND (reference sequence). This CDR3 has 15 residues. V was clipped by 7 bases and J by 3 bases; unmatched bases: 10. This chain's CDR3 is CASNRRGQEHYGYTF. CDR3 bases: TGTGCCAGTAACCGAAGGGGACAGGAACACTATGGCTACACCTTC. The whole variable domain, filled in from reference TRBV19 and TRBJ1-2, reads DGGITQSPKYLFRKEGQNVTLSCEQNLNHDAMYWYRQDPGQGLRLIYYSQIVNDFQKGDIAEGYSVSREKKESFPLTVTSAQKNPTAFYLCASNRRGQEHYGYTFGSGTRLTVV.

Written as DNA, the CDR3 is TGTGCCAGCAGCTTGAAACAGGGTGATGAAAAACTGTTTTTT. Translation: CASSLKQGDEKLFF. The rearrangement uses TRBV5-8 and TRBJ1-4; D is perhaps TRBD1 (6 bases). Trimming pared 1 base from V and 6 bases from J, leaving 10 bases between. Germline V gives CDR1 SGHTS, CDR2 YDEGEE. The CDR3 contains 14 residues.

The rearrangement uses TRBV27 and TRBJ1-1; perhaps TRBD1 as D (5 bases). The CDR3 runs to 14 residues. Per the germline V gene, CDR1 is MNHEY and CDR2 is SMNVEV (reference sequence). Trimming cost V 4 bases and J 1 base, with 10 bases left between them. For the CDR3, the DNA is TGTGCCAGCAGTTCATCGACAGAGAACACTGAAGCTTTCTTT. Amino acids: CASSSSTENTEAFF.

The V call is TRBV11-2, the J call TRBJ2-2; no definite D call. In germline, CDR1 is SGHAT, CDR2 FQNNGV. Trimming cost V 5 bases and J 2 bases, with 6 bases left between them. This CDR3 comprises 13 residues. The CDR3, as DNA: TGTGCCAGCAGCCCCTCTAACACCGGGGAGCTGTTTTTT. Translating gives CASSPSNTGELFF. Based on the CDR3 plus reference TRBV11-2 and TRBJ2-2, the full variable domain is EAGVAQSPRYKIIEKRQSVAFWCNPISGHATLYWYQQILGQGPKLLIQFQNNGVVDDSQLPKDRFSAERLKGVDSTLKIQPAKLEDSAVYLCASSPSNTGELFFGEGSRLTVL.

The J gene is TRBJ1-2, the V gene TRBV5-4; a possible D gene is TRBD1 (5 bases). The germline gives CDR1 SGHNT, CDR2 YYREEE (reference sequence). The CDR3 covers 12 residues. V lost 3 bases, J lost 7 bases, and 10 bases lay in between. For the CDR3, the DNA is TGTGCCAGCAGCTCGCGAACAGGTGGCTACACCTTC. Residues: CASSSRTGGYTF.

This clone was detected a few times. CDR3 loop: CASSSLVGSEVRSEKLFF. The CDR3 region has the DNA TGTGCCAGCAGCTCGCTCGTGGGGTCGGAGGTACGGAGTGAAAAACTGTTTTTT. The J gene is TRBJ1-4, the V gene TRBV5-4; D gene uncertain. The ends were cut back, 3 bases at V and 7 bases at J, with 25 bases in the middle. Germline V CDR1 and CDR2: SGHNT, YYREEE (reference sequence). The CDR3 covers 18 residues.

V and J are TRBV7-9 and TRBJ2-7; 9 bases fit TRBD1. The germline V gene has CDR1 SEHNR and CDR2 FQNEAQ (reference sequence). The CDR3 length is 12 residues. V was clipped by 6 bases and J by 5 bases; unmatched bases: 2. CDR3 in DNA: TGTGCCAGCAGAAGGACAGGGGACGAGCAGTACTTC. Translating gives CASRRTGDEQYF.

The V and J genes are TRBV7-8 and TRBJ2-5, with D tentatively TRBD2 (6 bases). The CDR3 loop spans 17 amino acids. V shed 1 base and J shed 2 bases, with 17 bases lying between them. The germline gives CDR1 SGHVS, CDR2 FQNEAQ. CDR3 coding DNA: TGTGCCAGCAGCTTAGGTAGGGGACTGCGCCGGCAAGAGACCCAGTACTTC. Translated, it gives CASSLGRGLRRQETQYF. The full variable domain, with the rest looked up from reference TRBV7-8 and TRBJ2-5, is GAGVSQSPRYKVAKRGQDVALRCDPISGHVSLFWYQQALGQGPEFLTYFQNEAQLDKSGLPSDRFFAERPEGSVSTLKIQRTQQEDSAVYLCASSLGRGLRRQETQYFGPGTRLLVL.

This chain joins TRBV11-2 and TRBJ2-1; no definite D call. The length of the CDR3 is 13 residues. Germline-derived CDR1 and CDR2 are SGHAT and FQNNGV. Trimming left V 1 base short and J 10 bases short, with 11 bases between. CDR3 amino acids: CASSLGLFGEQFF. DNA for the CDR3: TGTGCCAGCAGCTTAGGGCTATTCGGGGAGCAGTTCTTC.

This rearrangement joins TRBV5-6 to TRBJ2-1, with TRBD2 matching over 15 bases. J lost 7 bases, V lost 6 bases, and 8 bases had no gene match. CDR1 is SGHDT, CDR2 YYEEEE, per germline. The CDR3 is made up of 16 amino acids. The chain's CDR3 is CASNSGLAGGLNEQFF. The CDR3 region has the DNA TGTGCCAGCAATTCAGGACTAGCGGGAGGGTTGAATGAGCAGTTCTTC.

This chain links TRBV7-9 with TRBJ1-1; TRBD1 matches at 9 bases. The CDR3 length is 11 residues. CDR1 SEHNR and CDR2 FQNEAQ come from the germline V gene (reference sequence). The V segment lost 5 bases and the J segment 10 bases; nucleotides outside the gene matches: 2. The CDR3 nucleotides read TGTGCCAGCAGCCCGGACAGGGGAGCTTTCTTT. Translating it yields CASSPDRGAFF.

The chain is built from TRBV19 and TRBJ2-3, with D perhaps TRBD1 (6 bases). V lost 5 bases to trimming and J lost 2 bases, with 11 bases between them. The CDR3 extends over 14 amino acids. Germline CDR1 and CDR2: LNHDA and SQIVND (reference sequence). This chain's CDR3 is CASSPQGDTDTQYF. The CDR3 coding sequence is TGTGCCAGTAGTCCACAGGGTGACACAGATACGCAGTATTTT.

The chain employs TRBV2 and TRBJ2-7, with D possibly matching TRBD2 (6 bases). With 7 bases removed from V and 2 bases from J, the gap between germline ends came to 18 bases. Germline lookup yields CDR1 SNHLY and CDR2 FYNNEI. This CDR3 comprises 15 residues. This CDR3 is CASIPTLASAYEQYF. CDR3 in DNA: TGTGCCAGCATACCCACTCTAGCGTCCGCCTACGAGCAGTACTTC.

The rearrangement uses TRBV27 and TRBJ2-7; 7 nucleotides line up with TRBD1. J was trimmed by 3 bases and V by 2 bases; bases with no gene match: 7. The CDR3 extends over 15 amino acids. Germline CDR1 MNHEY, CDR2 SMNVEV (reference sequence). The CDR3 nucleotides read TGTGCCAGCAGTTTAGCTGCGACAGGGAGCTACGAGCAGTACTTC. Protein sequence: CASSLAATGSYEQYF.

In nucleotides, the CDR3 is TGTGCCAGCAGTGAAGCTCAGGAAGTTTCCTATGGCTACACCTTC. This sequence encodes CASSEAQEVSYGYTF. The chain links TRBV6-1 to TRBJ1-2, with D unresolved. CDR1 MNHNS and CDR2 SASEGT come from the germline V gene. The CDR3 contains 15 residues. Deletions cut 0 bases from V and 4 bases from J, with 12 bases between.

The chain links TRBV15 to TRBJ2-1, with 9 bases lining up with TRBD2. The germline V gene encodes CDR1 LNHNV and CDR2 YYDKDF (reference sequence). The ends lost 0 bases at V and 0 bases at J; junction bases unmatched: 6. This CDR3 has 18 residues. CDR3 amino acids: CATSRDASGTSSYNEQFF. The CDR3 bases are TGTGCCACCAGCAGAGATGCTAGCGGGACTAGCTCCTACAATGAGCAGTTCTTC.

This chain connects TRBV7-7 to TRBJ2-1, with TRBD2 matching 9 bases. V gave up 2 bases and J gave up 9 bases; unmatched junction bases: 2. From germline, CDR1 is SSHAT and CDR2 FNYEAQ (reference sequence). This CDR3 is 13 amino acids long. CDR3 bases: TGTGCCAGCAGCTTAACGCGGGAGGGTGAGCAGTTCTTC. Protein sequence: CASSLTREGEQFF.

V and J are TRBV11-2 and TRBJ1-1; 12 bases align to TRBD1. The CDR3 has 15 residues. From germline, CDR1 is SGHAT and CDR2 FQNNGV. V was clipped by 1 base and J by 8 bases; unmatched bases: 5. The DNA for the CDR3 is TGTGCCAGCAGCTTAGGGGGGACAGGGGGCCTCGAAGCTTTCTTT. As protein: CASSLGGTGGLEAFF.

The gene calls are TRBV28 and TRBJ2-5; 8 positions agree with TRBD1. The germline gives CDR1 MDHEN, CDR2 SYDVKM. This CDR3 comprises 18 residues. The V and J ends lost 3 bases and 1 base, in that order; junction bases with no gene match: 13. The CDR3 spells CASSFPGQGQYLQETQYF. In nucleotides, the CDR3 is TGTGCCAGCAGTTTTCCAGGACAGGGACAATATCTCCAAGAGACCCAGTACTTC. The variable domain in full, with the rest retrieved from reference TRBV28 and TRBJ2-5, is DVKVTQSSRYLVKRTGEKVFLECVQDMDHENMFWYRQDPGLGLRLIYFSYDVKMKEKGDIPEGYSVSREKKERFSLILESASTNQTSMYLCASSFPGQGQYLQETQYFGPGTRLLVL.

This rearrangement joins TRBV29-1 to TRBJ1-2; TRBD1 aligns across 8 bases. CDR1 and CDR2 from the germline V gene are SQVTM and ANQGSEA. V trimming: 4 bases; J trimming: 7 bases; junction bases outside the gene matches: 5. This CDR3 spans 12 amino acids. CDR3 residues: CSVGDRGGGYTF. In DNA, the CDR3 is TGCAGCGTTGGTGACAGGGGTGGTGGCTACACCTTC.

This clone has only a few counts. V and J are TRBV5-1 and TRBJ2-4; D is possibly TRBD2 (5 bases). Germline V gives CDR1 SGHRS, CDR2 YFSETQ. V lost 6 bases and J lost 0, with 13 bases in between. The CDR3 has 15 residues. The CDR3: CASNSGEVAKNIQYF. The CDR3 region has the DNA TGCGCCAGCAACTCCGGGGAAGTAGCCAAAAACATTCAGTACTTC.